This entry is about one TCR beta chain. It lacks a known antigen. Base quality data are lacking; no much larger clone is found one base away. The CDR3 regions of human TCRbeta chains were subjected to immunosequencing. Per the authors' processing: TCRs in the repertoires were matched against a reference library of SARS-CoV-2-specific TCRs that had been generated with the MIRA antigen-specificity platform. Breadth meant the fraction of unique TCRs that were SARS-CoV-2-associated, whereas depth meant the fraction of total T cells that were SARS-CoV-2-associated. Using the MIRA data, each spike-specific TCR was assigned both to the spike region to which the TCR was reactive and to a CD4 or CD8 class. Log10-transformed breadth and depth values were compared by one-way ANOVA with Sidak's multiple comparisons tests. TCRdb's version of the immuneACCESS table is confined to in-frame rearrangements and falls short of the full clone set. An unresolved V gene accounts for under half of the shortfall where checked; the remainder is of unknown origin. V and J calls and clone size are those listed in that table; D and trimming were worked out from the DNA. The sample table shows about 140,000 clones, and around 90% are seen once. Of the sample, about 3% falls within the top ten clones.

These data are taken from a study of T cell responses to AZD1222 COVID-19 vaccine (dated by TCRdb to the early 2020s). Regarding the study in general: TCR sequencing was performed for 230 to 250 trial participants, of whom around 200 were given two doses of AZD1222 and around 25 were given two doses of MenACWY control vaccine. Enrollment into the trials was organized by age into subgroups of 18-55, 56-69 and 70-plus years, and those subgroups contained about 150, 27 and 61 TCR-sequenced participants, respectively.

This specimen's time point label, per the study, means: about 28 days (+/-7) after the second vaccine dose. AZD1222 recipients given second doses at about 4 weeks or at about 12 weeks were pooled, since spike-specific TCR depth and breadth were not found to differ between the two schedules. Samples from vaccinated people were obtained from the UK trials COV001 and COV002, which included a single-blind randomized controlled phase 2/3 trial of AZD1222 (ChAdOx1 nCoV-19) in healthy adults. Trial participant PBMC samples were collected at day 0 and day 28 after the second dose for TCRbeta chain sequencing. Sequences SGDLS (CDR1) and YYNGEE (CDR2) are obtained from the germline V gene. V drops 3 bases and J drops 5 bases, leaving 14 bases in between. The CDR3 holds 14 amino acids from the cysteine to the phenylalanine. The retained sequence is limited to the CDR3, 42 bases, with the frame set at the first base.

On the study overall, not on this receptor specifically: Most participants were white British and females outnumbered males, and the authors suggested that clonal diversity may have been underestimated. The 56-69-year group was small, and its depth increase did not reach significance, likely because of low power. Reportedly, close to half of the unique spike-specific TCRs recognized epitopes lying outside the regions that are mutated in the B.1.351 and B.1.1.7 variants. Vaccine-associated CD4 TCRs spanned the whole spike protein, with dominant responses in regions 160-218 and 743-854. Because no day 14 peak-response samples were available, repertoires were characterized only after the peak T cell response. After two AZD1222 doses, spike-specific TCR breadth and depth were significantly higher than at day 0 and than in MenACWY recipients. Conclusions about previously exposed vaccinees are limited, since just a handful of AZD1222 recipients were seropositive for SARS-CoV-2 at baseline.

The clonotype was recovered from an adult who received the AZD1222 COVID-19 vaccine. Sequenced material: peripheral blood, taken 28 days after the second AZD1222 dose. The chain employs TRBV9 and TRBJ1-2; perhaps TRBD1 is the D gene, with 6 bases matching. The nucleotide sequence is TGTGCCAGCAGCGCCCTGGGACAAGCATATGGCTACACCTTC. Its protein reads: CASSALGQAYGYTF.